This TCR beta chain was obtained from a study of shared clonotypes between healthy human individuals. For the study at large: The people who gave samples were a couple of women and a few men aged 18 to 49.

On this clone itself: Its cognate antigen is unknown.

Overall study results and limits: Naive CD4 clonotypes were shared across several donors at roughly 5.5%.

V lost 4 bases, J lost 2 bases, and 9 bases stayed unmatched. The CDR3 extends over 15 amino acids. CDR1 is SGHTS, CDR2 YDEGEE, per germline. An assay was performed, and its level was deep. The protocol was immunoSEQ multiplex PCR, while the TCRdb copy is restricted to in-frame clones and leaves out a portion. The sample consists of about 1.5 million clones, more than 95% of them appearing once. Caucasian adults residing in Nashville, Tennessee made up all the donors. This TCR was recovered from a man aged 25 to 45 in good health. The gene calls are TRBV5-8 and TRBJ2-7; 7 bases are a match to TRBD2. The sample comprised naive CD4+ T cells sorted from blood. Sample subset: CD45RA+ positively selected. CDR3 in amino acids: CASSPPGLGAYEQYF. For the CDR3, the DNA is TGTGCCAGCAGCCCACCCGGACTAGGGGCCTACGAGCAGTACTTC.